Shown below are 21 T cell receptor beta chains from a single sample sequenced in a study of blood T cells in healthy people across ages (dated by TCRdb to the mid-2010s). The library was produced with 5' RACE. The listed sequencing device is Illumina HiSeq 2500. A second PCR of about 6 to 11 cycles was performed with a sample-barcoded 5' primer and a J-beta primer mix. The public reads were run again by TCRdb, first through fastp at Q25 and then through MiXCR, and only productive beta chains were kept. Each entry merges the rows of one CDR3 protein and shows their most common DNA and genes. The sample contains 700,000 to 850,000 distinct CDR3 sequences, 40% to 65% of them found a single time. Jointly, the top ten make up 41% of the sample. Material: blood. Every receptor here comes from a man older than 75 in good health.

J is TRBJ1-1 and V is TRBV5-1, with a weak D call TRBD1 (6 bases). Germline V gives CDR1 SGHRS, CDR2 YFSETQ. This CDR3 is built from 15 residues. Deletions cut 0 bases from V and 4 bases from J, with 13 bases between. CDR3 DNA sequence: TGCGCCAGCAGCTTGGCGCAGGGGAAGGGCACTGAAGCTTTCTTT. Its protein product is CASSLAQGKGTEAFF.

The genes are TRBV20-1 and TRBJ2-7, with 9 bases matching TRBD2. Trimming took 2 bases from V and 3 from J; bases not matched to a gene: 8. Germline V gene sequence: CDR1 DFQATT, CDR2 SNEGSKA (reference sequence). The CDR3 totals 15 residues. The CDR3 DNA sequence: TGCAGTGCTAGACCCCTAGCGGGATTAAGCTACGAGCAGTACTTC. Amino acid sequence: CSARPLAGLSYEQYF.

This chain links TRBV11-2 with TRBJ1-5; D may be TRBD1 (5 bases). Per germline, CDR1 SGHAT and CDR2 FQNNGV. CDR3 length equals 13 residues. V was pared by 0 bases and J by 7 bases, with 7 bases between. The CDR3 DNA reads as TGTGCCAGCAGCTTAGAGACAGAACAGCCCCAGCATTTT. Amino acids: CASSLETEQPQHF.

This clonotype has only a few counts. The gene calls are TRBV16 and TRBJ2-7; maybe TRBD1 (6 bases). Germline values: CDR1 KGHSY, CDR2 FQNENV. The CDR3 spans 12 residues. The ends were cut back, 3 bases at V and 9 bases at J, with 12 bases in the middle. Here the CDR3 DNA reads TGTGCCAGCAGCCAGACCAGGGGTGGGCAGTACTTC. Its protein product is CASSQTRGGQYF.

CDR3 sequence (DNA): TGTGCCAGCGGACCCCTAGGGCCCTACAATGAGCAGTTCTTC. Translated: CASGPLGPYNEQFF. The rearrangement uses TRBV3-1 and TRBJ2-1; D gene uncertain. Germline assignment: CDR1 LGHDT and CDR2 YNNKEL (reference sequence). The CDR3 runs to 14 residues. V was shortened by 8 bases and J by 2 bases, with 13 bases between the two germline ends.

In this sample, this clonotype turned up a few times. The chain uses TRBV25-1 and TRBJ2-7; perhaps D is TRBD1 or TRBD2 (5 bases each). Trimming left V 2 bases short and J 1 base short, with 9 bases between. Germline CDR1 reads MGHDK; CDR2 reads SYGVNS. This CDR3 spans 14 amino acids. In DNA, the CDR3 is TGTGCCAGCAGTGAAGTGGGACCGTCCTACGAGCAGTACTTC. Amino acids: CASSEVGPSYEQYF.

This sequence joins TRBV20-1 and TRBJ2-4; TRBD2 matches 8 bases. The last part of the DNA fits TRBJ2-5 better; the J call may be wrong. The length of the CDR3 is 13 residues. Germline CDR1 DFQATT, CDR2 SNEGSKA (reference sequence). CDR3 region: CSASGRAMETQYF. CDR3 coding DNA: TGCAGTGCTAGCGGGAGGGCCATGGAGACCCAGTACTTC.

The rearrangement uses TRBV12-3 or TRBV12-4 and TRBJ1-2; 9 bases are a match to TRBD1. V dropped 5 bases and J dropped 6; count of bases not matched to a gene: 10. CDR3 length: 15 amino acids. The CDR3 DNA sequence: TGTGCCAGCAGTCCGGACAGGGGCTCGCTCGATGGCTACACCTTC. Translating gives CASSPDRGSLDGYTF.

This clonotype was detected only a few times. The V call is TRBV24-1, the J call TRBJ2-1, with D tentatively TRBD1 or TRBD2 (6 bases each). Trimming shortened V by 11 bases and J by 0 bases, and 16 bases separated the two germline ends. CDR3 length equals 15 residues. Germline values: CDR1 KGHDR, CDR2 SFDVKD. DNA of the CDR3: TGTGCCATAATGAAGGGGGGTGGCTCCTACAATGAGCAGTTCTTC. It yields the protein CAIMKGGGSYNEQFF.

This clonotype was detected only a few times. The chain links TRBV3-1 to TRBJ2-7, with unresolved D. In germline, CDR1 is LGHDT, CDR2 YNNKEL (reference sequence). The length of the CDR3 is 14 residues. Trimming removed 0 bases from V and 2 bases from J, with 8 bases in between. The DNA for the CDR3 is TGTGCCAGCAGCCAAGATTACTCCGCCTACGAGCAGTACTTC. Translated, it gives CASSQDYSAYEQYF.

The chain employs TRBV15 and TRBJ1-2, with TRBD1 matching over 9 bases. The CDR3 spans 15 residues. The V and J ends lost 0 bases and 9 bases, in that order; junction bases with no gene match: 8. The germline CDR1 and CDR2 sequences are LNHNV and YYDKDF (reference sequence). This CDR3 reads CATSRDEGQGISYTF. CDR3 DNA: TGTGCCACCAGCAGAGATGAAGGACAGGGGATTAGCTACACCTTC.

This clonotype was counted only a few times. This sequence joins TRBV7-9 and TRBJ2-7; 9 bases map to TRBD2. This CDR3 has 19 amino acids. The germline V gene encodes CDR1 SEHNR and CDR2 FQNEAQ (reference sequence). The V segment lost 0 bases and the J segment 3 bases; nucleotides outside the gene matches: 15. The CDR3 region has the DNA TGTGCCAGCAGCTTAGCCCAGTCTATCCCGGGACTAGCAGACTACGAGCAGTACTTC. This gives the protein CASSLAQSIPGLADYEQYF.

This clonotype was found once. This CDR3 reads CASSTSGGRNTEAFF. The CDR3 DNA reads TGTGCCAGCAGCACGTCAGGGGGCCGGAACACTGAAGCTTTCTTT. The chain has TRBV14 and TRBJ1-1, with 8 bases fitting TRBD1. V gave up 5 bases and J gave up 1 base; unmatched junction bases: 6. CDR3 length: 15 residues. Germline lookup yields CDR1 SGHDN and CDR2 FVKESK.

Comments on this clonotype: Just one base apart from a much larger clone, this may be a read error. V is TRBV28 and J is TRBJ2-3; TRBD1 aligns across 8 bases. CDR3 length: 13 residues. J lost 6 bases, V lost 6 bases, and 5 bases had no gene match. Germline values: CDR1 MDHEN, CDR2 SYDVKM. The CDR3 nucleotides are TGTGCCAGCAGATGTCAGGGGGCTGATACGCAGTATTTT. It codes for CASRCQGADTQYF.

This clonotype has only a few counts. The CDR3 reads CASSLDTTGGNYGYTF. The CDR3 region has the DNA TGCGCCAGCAGCCTAGATACGACAGGAGGGAACTATGGCTACACCTTC. The chain employs TRBV5-1 and TRBJ1-2, with D perhaps TRBD1 (6 bases). Germline V gene lookup returns CDR1 SGHRS and CDR2 YFSETQ. The CDR3 has 16 residues. Trimming shortened V by 4 bases and J by 2 bases, and 18 bases separated the two germline ends.

The chain has TRBV6-1 and TRBJ2-2; D is unclear. CDR1 MNHNS and CDR2 SASEGT come from the germline V gene. The CDR3 contains 13 residues. Trimming took 2 bases from V and 5 from J, leaving 6 bases between them. The CDR3 protein is CASSEQATGELFF. The CDR3 nucleotides read TGTGCCAGCAGTGAACAGGCTACCGGGGAGCTGTTTTTT.

The chain combines TRBV28 with TRBJ2-1, with 7 bases fitting TRBD1. Trimming took 1 base from V and 4 from J; bases not matched to a gene: 10. This CDR3 is 17 amino acids long. Germline V lookup: CDR1 MDHEN, CDR2 SYDVKM. CDR3 sequence reads: CASSLSLGTAFYNEQFF. CDR3 nucleotides: TGTGCCAGCAGTTTATCCCTCGGGACAGCGTTTTACAATGAGCAGTTCTTC.

The CDR3, as DNA: TGTGCCAGCAGCTTAGACCCCTCAAGACAGGGCCGAATATACTGGACCCCCACCGGGGAGCTGTTTTTT. Its translation is CASSLDPSRQGRIYWTPTGELFF. The chain carries TRBV11-2 and TRBJ2-2; 7 nucleotides match TRBD1. V gave up 0 bases and J gave up 4 bases; unmatched junction bases: 26. Germline V gene sequence: CDR1 SGHAT, CDR2 FQNNGV. The CDR3 is 23 residues long.

CDR3 loop: CASNPTSAYTDTQYF. The CDR3 coding sequence is TGCGCCAGCAACCCGACTAGCGCGTACACAGATACGCAGTATTTT. The V call is TRBV10-2, the J call TRBJ2-3, with 8 bases fitting TRBD2. J lost 2 bases, V lost 7 bases, and 8 bases had no gene match. The length of the CDR3 is 15 residues. From germline, CDR1 is WSHSY and CDR2 SAAADI.

The rearrangement uses TRBV29-1 and TRBJ2-3, with D maybe TRBD1 (7 bases). This CDR3 contains 15 residues. CDR1 and CDR2 (germline): SQVTM, ANQGSEA. Trimming removed 4 bases from V and 5 bases from J, with 19 bases in between. This chain's CDR3 is CSVAGGRLGGDTQYF. CDR3 DNA: TGCAGCGTTGCAGGGGGGCGACTAGGGGGAGATACGCAGTATTTT.

The rearrangement joins TRBV12-3 or TRBV12-4 to TRBJ1-2; no reliable D call. V lost 5 bases and J 4 bases, leaving 17 bases between the germline ends. The CDR3 is made up of 15 amino acids. DNA of the CDR3: TGTGCCAGCAGTCCAGTCGGCCGGAAGGCCTATGGCTACACCTTC. Translation gives CASSPVGRKAYGYTF.